This record covers a single T cell receptor (beta chain). In the original processing: Scientists estimated how many nucleated cells there were by amplifying reference gene primers. Using immunoSEQ multiplex PCR, the repertoire was profiled, and TCRdb retains in-frame clones only, with some absent. V, J and clone size derive from that table, while D and trimming were established from the DNA sequence. The sample includes a few hundred thousand clones, around 87% of them seen just once. The record originates from a study of blood T cell repertoires in COVID-19. Study information: T cells, B-cell-depleted T cells, or PBMCs supplied cDNA or gDNA.

Looked up from germline, CDR1 is MGHRA and CDR2 is YSYEKL. V lost 4 bases and J lost 8, with 18 bases in between. The CDR3 length is 15 residues. The sample was peripheral blood. The TCR sequence derives from a woman between 45 and 65 years old who had recovered from COVID-19. V usage is TRBV4-1 and J usage is TRBJ2-1; D may be TRBD1 (6 bases). As DNA, the CDR3 is TGCGCCAGCAGCCGATTTCTCACAGGGTACGATGAGCAGTTCTTC. This codes for CASSRFLTGYDEQFF.